This T cell receptor (beta chain) emerged from a study of cytomegalovirus exposure and HLA in healthy donors. The CDR3 loop spans 13 amino acids. The junction had 5 bases not matched to a gene; V was cut back by 7 bases and J by 5 bases. CDR1 and CDR2 (germline): SNHLY, FYNNEI. To note about this clone: Its specificity is not known.

Findings and caveats of the study: A few chains linked to CMV were shown in vitro to be specific for CMV antigens. DRB1 showed the most TCR associations and HLA-C the fewest in a later analysis, as rates varied by HLA locus.

13 Jbeta primers and 60 Vbeta primers were used for the PCR. The method was immunoSEQ multiplex PCR; TCRdb's version includes in-frame clones alone and lacks a portion of them. This sample yields about 160,000 clones, of which roughly 82% are seen a single time; over 1.2% belongs to the top ten. This chain joins TRBV2 and TRBJ1-5, with TRBD1 identical over 7 bases. The sequence was collected from a girl aged 5-17 years in good health and CMV-seropositive. What was sequenced was PBMCs. CDR3 in amino acids: CASTTGVDQPQHF. CDR3 nucleotides: TGTGCCAGCACTACAGGGGTGGATCAGCCCCAGCATTTT.